A single T cell receptor beta chain is shown here with its context. This table comes from immunoSEQ multiplex PCR, and its TCRdb copy is limited to in-frame clones, with some not included. The data contain about 45,000 clones, approximately 91% of them singletons. This entry belongs to a study of T cell changes during pregnancy in multiple sclerosis. Germline values: CDR1 SGDLS, CDR2 YYNGEE. V was cut by 3 bases and J by 8 bases, with 18 bases left in between. This CDR3 spans 15 amino acids. The TCR sequence derives from a female donor with multiple sclerosis, enrolled in a pregnancy study. V and J are TRBV9 and TRBJ2-1; D assignment may be TRBD1 or TRBD2 (5 bases each). The sequencing input was PBMCs (not recorded whether the cells were cultured). The CDR3 DNA is TGTGCCAGCAGCGAGAGCCCAGTAGGGGACCATGAGCAGTTCTTC. Translated: CASSESPVGDHEQFF.